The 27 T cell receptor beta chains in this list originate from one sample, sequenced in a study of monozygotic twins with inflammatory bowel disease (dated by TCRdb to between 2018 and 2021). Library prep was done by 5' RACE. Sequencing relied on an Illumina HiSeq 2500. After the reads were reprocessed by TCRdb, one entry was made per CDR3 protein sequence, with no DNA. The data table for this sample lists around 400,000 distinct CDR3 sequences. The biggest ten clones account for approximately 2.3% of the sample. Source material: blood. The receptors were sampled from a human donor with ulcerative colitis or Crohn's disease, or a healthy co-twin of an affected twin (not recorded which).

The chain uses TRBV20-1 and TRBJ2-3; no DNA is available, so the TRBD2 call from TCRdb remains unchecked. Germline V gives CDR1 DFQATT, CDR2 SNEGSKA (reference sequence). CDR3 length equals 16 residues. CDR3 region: CSDRVPTSGVTDTQYF.

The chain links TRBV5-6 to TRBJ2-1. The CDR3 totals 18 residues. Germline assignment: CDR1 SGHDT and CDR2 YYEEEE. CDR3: CASSFPRSDARYYNEQFF.

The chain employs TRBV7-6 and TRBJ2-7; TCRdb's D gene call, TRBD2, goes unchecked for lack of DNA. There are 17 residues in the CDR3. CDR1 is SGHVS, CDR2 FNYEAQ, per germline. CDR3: CASSSEPLAEIPYEQYF. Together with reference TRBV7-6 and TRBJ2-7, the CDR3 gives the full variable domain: GAGVSQSPRYKVTKRGQDVALRCDPISGHVSLYWYRQALGQGPEFLTYFNYEAQQDKSGLPNDRFSAERPEGSISTLTIQRTEQRDSAMYRCASSSEPLAEIPYEQYFGPGTRLTVT.

CDR3 loop: CASSYGLSTDTQYF. The rearrangement links TRBV6-5 to TRBJ2-3; TCRdb outputs TRBD2, but without DNA this stays unchecked. The CDR3 is 14 amino acids. In germline, CDR1 is MNHEY, CDR2 SVGAGI.

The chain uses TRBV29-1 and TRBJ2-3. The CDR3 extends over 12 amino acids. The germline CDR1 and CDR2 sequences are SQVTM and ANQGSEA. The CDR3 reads CSTLKSTDTQYF.

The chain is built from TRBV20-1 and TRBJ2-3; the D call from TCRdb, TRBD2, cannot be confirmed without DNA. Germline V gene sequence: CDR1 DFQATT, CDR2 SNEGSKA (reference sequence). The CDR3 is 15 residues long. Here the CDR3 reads CSALPTSGSTDTQYF.

The CDR3 protein is CAWTNRDRSGEQYF. The genes are TRBV30 and TRBJ2-7; absent DNA, TCRdb's TRBD1 call cannot be checked. CDR3 length equals 14 residues. CDR1 and CDR2 (germline): GTSNPN, SVGIG (reference sequence). The complete variable domain, with remaining parts taken from reference TRBV30 and TRBJ2-7, reads SQTIHQWPATLVQPVGSPLSLECTVEGTSNPNLYWYRQAAGRGLQLLFYSVGIGQISSEVPQNLSASRPQDRQFILSSKKLLLSDSGFYLCAWTNRDRSGEQYFGPGTRLTVT.

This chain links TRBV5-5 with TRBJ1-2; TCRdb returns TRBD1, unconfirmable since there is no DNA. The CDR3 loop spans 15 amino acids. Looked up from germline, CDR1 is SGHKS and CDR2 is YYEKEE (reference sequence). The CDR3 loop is CASTSMVGAGYGYTF.

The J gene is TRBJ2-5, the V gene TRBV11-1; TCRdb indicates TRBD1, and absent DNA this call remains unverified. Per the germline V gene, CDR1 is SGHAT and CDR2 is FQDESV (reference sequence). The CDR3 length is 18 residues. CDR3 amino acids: CASSLGTGLLRTQETQYF.

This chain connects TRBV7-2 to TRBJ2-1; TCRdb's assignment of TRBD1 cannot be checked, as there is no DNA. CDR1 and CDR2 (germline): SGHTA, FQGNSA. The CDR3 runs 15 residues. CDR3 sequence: CASRGSGSSYNEQFF.

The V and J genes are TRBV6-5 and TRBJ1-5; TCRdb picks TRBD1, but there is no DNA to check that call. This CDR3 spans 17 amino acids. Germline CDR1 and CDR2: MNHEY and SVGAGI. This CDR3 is CASSYGRQSHSNQPQHF.

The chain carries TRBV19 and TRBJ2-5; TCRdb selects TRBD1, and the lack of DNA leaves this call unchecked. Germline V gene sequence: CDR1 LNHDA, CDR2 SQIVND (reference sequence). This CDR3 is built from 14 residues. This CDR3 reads CASSIPGMGETQYF.

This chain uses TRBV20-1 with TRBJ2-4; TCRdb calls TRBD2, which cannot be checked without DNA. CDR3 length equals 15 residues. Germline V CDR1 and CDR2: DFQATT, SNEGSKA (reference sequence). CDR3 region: CSARLREGAKNIQYF.

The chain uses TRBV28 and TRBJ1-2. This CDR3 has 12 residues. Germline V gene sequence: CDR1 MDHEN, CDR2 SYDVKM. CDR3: CASSLTNYGYTF.

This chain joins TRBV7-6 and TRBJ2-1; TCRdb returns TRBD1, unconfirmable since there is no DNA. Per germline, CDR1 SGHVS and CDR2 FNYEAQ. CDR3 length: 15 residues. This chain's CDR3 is CASSPTPRGYNEQFF. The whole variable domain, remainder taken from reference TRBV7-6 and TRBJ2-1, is GAGVSQSPRYKVTKRGQDVALRCDPISGHVSLYWYRQALGQGPEFLTYFNYEAQQDKSGLPNDRFSAERPEGSISTLTIQRTEQRDSAMYRCASSPTPRGYNEQFFGPGTRLTVL.

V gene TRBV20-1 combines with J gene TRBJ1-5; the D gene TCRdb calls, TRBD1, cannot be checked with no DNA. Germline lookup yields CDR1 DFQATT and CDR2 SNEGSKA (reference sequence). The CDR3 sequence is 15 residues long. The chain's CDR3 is CSAGTDKYSNQPQHF.

CDR3 amino acids: CASSLSYRVNTEAFF. The chain has TRBV27 and TRBJ1-1; TCRdb reports TRBD1, a call that lacks DNA to check it against. This CDR3 comprises 15 residues. The germline V gene has CDR1 MNHEY and CDR2 SMNVEV (reference sequence).

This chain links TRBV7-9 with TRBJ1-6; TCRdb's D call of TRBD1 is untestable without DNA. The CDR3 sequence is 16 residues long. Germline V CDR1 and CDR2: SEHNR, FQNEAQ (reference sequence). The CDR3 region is CASSPRQPAPGSPLHF. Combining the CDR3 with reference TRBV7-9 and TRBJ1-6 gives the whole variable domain DTGVSQNPRHKITKRGQNVTFRCDPISEHNRLYWYRQTLGQGPEFLTYFQNEAQLEKSRLLSDRFSAERPKGSFSTLEIQRTEQGDSAMYLCASSPRQPAPGSPLHFGNGTRLTVT.

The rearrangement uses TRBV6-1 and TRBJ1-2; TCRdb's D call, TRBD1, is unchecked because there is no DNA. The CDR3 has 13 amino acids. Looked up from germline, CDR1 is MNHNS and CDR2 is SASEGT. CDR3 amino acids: CASSETGDHGYTF.

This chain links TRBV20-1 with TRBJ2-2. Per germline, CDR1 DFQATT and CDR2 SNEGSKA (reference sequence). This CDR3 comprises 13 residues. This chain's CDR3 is CSARELSTGELFF.

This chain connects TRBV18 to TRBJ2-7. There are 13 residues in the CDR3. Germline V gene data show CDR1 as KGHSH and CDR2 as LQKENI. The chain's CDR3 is CASSPGATDEQYF.

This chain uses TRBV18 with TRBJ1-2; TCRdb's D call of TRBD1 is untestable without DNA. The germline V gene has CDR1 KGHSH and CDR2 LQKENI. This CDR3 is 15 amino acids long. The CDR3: CASSPPGQGQGGYTF.

CDR3 region: CASSVRPYEQYF. The J gene is TRBJ2-7, the V gene TRBV5-8. The CDR3 length is 12 residues. Germline values: CDR1 SGHTS, CDR2 YDEGEE.

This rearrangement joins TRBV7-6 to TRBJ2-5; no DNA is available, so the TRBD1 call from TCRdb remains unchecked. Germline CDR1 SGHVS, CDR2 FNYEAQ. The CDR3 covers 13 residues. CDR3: CASSHRGHETQYF.

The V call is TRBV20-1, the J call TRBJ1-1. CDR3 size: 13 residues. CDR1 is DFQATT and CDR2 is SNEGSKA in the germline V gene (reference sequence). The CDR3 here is CSAPKQLNTEAFF.

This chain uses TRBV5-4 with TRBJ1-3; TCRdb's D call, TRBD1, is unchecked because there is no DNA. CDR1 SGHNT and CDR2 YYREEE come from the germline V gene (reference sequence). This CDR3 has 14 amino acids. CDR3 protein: CASSNRGNGNTIYF.

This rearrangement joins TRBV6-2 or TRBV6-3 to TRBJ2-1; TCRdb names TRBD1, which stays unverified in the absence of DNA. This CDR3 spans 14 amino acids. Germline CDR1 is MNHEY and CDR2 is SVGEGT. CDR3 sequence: CASSYVSFYNEQFF.